These 9 T cell receptor beta chains share one sample of origin, sequenced in a study of CD8+CD57+ T cells in acquired aplastic anemia. The sequenced patients had an expansion of CD8+CD57+ cells seen by flow cytometry. Genomic DNA acted as the template from which TCR beta VDJ combination and CDR3 sequence profiling were carried out. TCRdb re-called the reads with MiXCR, one entry per CDR3 protein. The sample holds around 500,000 distinct CDR3 sequences, under 40% seen once. Sequencing was done on a sample of sorted CD4+, CD8+, or CD8+CD57+ T cells (not recorded which) from PBMCs. The receptors were gathered from a human donor with aplastic anemia.

This clonotype has a count of ten or more. V gene TRBV10-2 combines with J gene TRBJ1-1, with no clear D. There are 12 residues in the CDR3. CDR1 is WSHSY and CDR2 is SAAADI in the germline V gene. Between the trimmed V and J ends, which lost 6 bases and 1 base, there was a span of 6 bases. This chain's CDR3 is CASRVSNTEAFF. The CDR3 DNA follows: TGCGCCAGCAGGGTGTCGAACACTGAAGCTTTCTTT.

This clonotype was seen more than once but under ten times. This chain joins TRBV11-1 and TRBJ2-3, with D tentatively TRBD2 (6 bases). V lost 1 base and J 5 bases, leaving 13 bases between the germline ends. CDR3 length: 15 residues. The germline gives CDR1 SGHAT, CDR2 FQDESV (reference sequence). As DNA, the CDR3 is TGTGCCAGCAGCTTAGTAGCGGACGTCAAAGATACGCAGTATTTT. Amino acid sequence: CASSLVADVKDTQYF.

To note about this clonotype: At one of its ends the junction is not consistent with the germline gene, which may arise from a read error. CDR3 sequence reads: CASSPEGGQGTQYF. CDR3 DNA: TGTGCCAGCAGCCCGGAGGGGGGCCAAGGGACCCAGTACTTC. The chain is built from TRBV5-4 and TRBJ2-5; D might be TRBD1 or TRBD2, each matching 6 bases. The CDR3 runs to 14 residues. Germline CDR1 and CDR2: SGHNT and YYREEE (reference sequence).

This clonotype has a handful of counts. One end of the junction does not line up with germline, which may come from a read error. J is TRBJ2-3 and V is TRBV29-1, with D possibly matching TRBD2 (6 bases). The germline CDR1 and CDR2 sequences are SQVTM and ANQGSEA. There are 13 residues in the CDR3. The CDR3 DNA is TGCAGCGTACCCAGCGGGTTTTTGGATACGCGGTATTTT. Translating gives CSVPSGFLDTRYF.

Of note for this clonotype: This may come from a read error, since a much larger clone is one base off. This sequence joins TRBV10-1 and TRBJ2-7; TRBD1 matches 9 bases. Germline V CDR1 and CDR2: WNHNN, SYGVQD (reference sequence). The CDR3 extends over 16 amino acids. CDR3 sequence reads: CASSVTTRTGAPEQYF. In nucleotides, the CDR3 is TGTGCCAGCAGCGTAACGACCCGGACAGGGGCTCCCGAGCAGTACTTC.

This clonotype was picked up many times. The chain has TRBV20-1 and TRBJ1-2, with TRBD1 identical over 8 bases. The CDR3 sequence is 15 residues long. Per germline, CDR1 DFQATT and CDR2 SNEGSKA (reference sequence). The ends lost 0 bases at V and 8 bases at J; junction bases unmatched: 11. CDR3 sequence: CSARDRRQGAVGYTF. The CDR3 nucleotides read TGCAGTGCTAGAGATCGGAGGCAGGGGGCGGTCGGCTACACCTTC.

This clonotype was counted ten times or more. The chain couples TRBV2 to TRBJ1-5; D unresolved. CDR3 length: 16 residues. V lost 7 bases and J lost 0, with 16 bases in between. From germline, CDR1 is SNHLY and CDR2 FYNNEI. Here the CDR3 reads CASTPGSSNSNQPQHF. The CDR3 region has the DNA TGTGCCAGCACCCCGGGGTCCTCGAATAGCAATCAGCCCCAGCATTTT. Complete variable domain (other parts from reference TRBV2 and TRBJ1-5): EPEVTQTPSHQVTQMGQEVILRCVPISNHLYFYWYRQILGQKVEFLVSFYNNEISEKSEIFDDQFSVERPDGSNFTLKIRSTKLEDSAMYFCASTPGSSNSNQPQHFGDGTRLSIL.

The chain carries TRBV9 and TRBJ1-1; TRBD1 might be the D (6 bases). V dropped 4 bases and J dropped 4 bases, with 17 bases sitting between them. The CDR3 totals 15 residues. Germline assignment: CDR1 SGDLS and CDR2 YYNGEE. CDR3 protein: CASSQEGGFGTEAFF. The CDR3, as DNA: TGTGCCAGCAGCCAAGAGGGGGGTTTCGGCACTGAAGCTTTCTTT.

The V and J genes are TRBV2 and TRBJ2-3; TRBD2 is a possible D gene (6 bases). CDR1 and CDR2 from the germline V gene are SNHLY and FYNNEI. The V end lost 7 bases, the J end lost 4 bases, and 9 bases lay between the germline ends. The CDR3 totals 12 residues. CDR3 sequence (DNA): TGTGCCAGCACCGCGGGGCCAGATACGCAGTATTTT. It translates to CASTAGPDTQYF.